Listed below are T cell receptor beta chains from one sample, sequenced in a study of shared clonotypes between healthy human individuals. Method: immunoSEQ multiplex PCR; TCRdb's copy keeps in-frame clones and lacks some. Among about 820,000 clones listed, 80% to 95% were seen once. The source material was naive CD8+ T cells sorted from blood. Receptors were obtained from a man aged 30-40 years in good health. CDR3s include the opening cysteine and the closing phenylalanine or tryptophan. The D gene is left open where the match is weak. For some rows the clone size is stated as once, few or many, or as a class when expanded; others skip it.

j_call | clone_size | v_call | d_call | cdr3_nt | cdr3_aa
TRBJ2-3 | once | TRBV11-3 | NA | TGTGCCAGCAGCTTAAAGACGGGAGTGTCGAATACGCAGTATTTT | CASSLKTGVSNTQYF
TRBJ1-1 | NA | TRBV19 | NA | TGTGCCAGTAGTATAGCCGGGGGCTTCGGCACTGAAGCTTTCTTT | CASSIAGGFGTEAFF
TRBJ2-1 | NA | TRBV7-9 | NA | TGTGCCAGCAGCCCGCGACCTTTCGGCAATGAGCAGTTCTTC | CASSPRPFGNEQFF
TRBJ2-3 | NA | TRBV29-1 | TRBD1 | TGCAGCGTTGCCCCACGAAAGGGACAGGAGACAACAGATACGCAGTATTTT | CSVAPRKGQETTDTQYF
TRBJ1-1 | NA | TRBV19 | NA | TGTGCCAGTAGTATCGGCAGTCTAGAAGCTTTCTTT | CASSIGSLEAFF
TRBJ2-1 | NA | TRBV10-3 | TRBD1 | TGTGCCATCACCGAGACAGGGGGCGCCGACAATGAGCAGTTCTTC | CAITETGGADNEQFF
TRBJ2-1 | NA | TRBV7-9 | TRBD2 | TGTGCCAGCAGCCTCAGGACTAGCGGGAAATACAATGAGCAGTTCTTC | CASSLRTSGKYNEQFF
TRBJ2-7 | NA | TRBV6-5 | NA | TGTGCCAGCAGTTACTCAACAGGGTTTCCCTACGAGCAGTACTTC | CASSYSTGFPYEQYF
TRBJ2-7 | few | TRBV25-1 | TRBD2 | TGTGCCAGCAGTGGAACACTAGCGGACTCCTACGAGCAGTACTTC | CASSGTLADSYEQYF
TRBJ2-7 | NA | TRBV10-3 | TRBD2 | TGTGCCATCAGTGCGTCGACTAGCGGGGTACCCGAGCAGTACTTC | CAISASTSGVPEQYF
TRBJ2-1 | NA | TRBV14 | NA | TGTGCCAGCAGCCGCCATACCAACAAGAATGAGCAGTTCTTC | CASSRHTNKNEQFF
TRBJ2-1 | NA | TRBV7-9 | TRBD2 | TGTGCCAGCAGCTTAGCTGCCGGACTAGCCGGATACAATGAGCAGTTCTTC | CASSLAAGLAGYNEQFF
TRBJ2-1 | NA | TRBV10-3 | NA | TGTGCCATCAGTGAGTCGGGTGTAAATGAGCAGTTCTTC | CAISESGVNEQFF
TRBJ2-2 | NA | TRBV7-7 | TRBD1 | TGTGCCAGCAGCTTATACCCCAGGGGGACCGGGGAGCTGTTTTTT | CASSLYPRGTGELFF
TRBJ1-5 | NA | TRBV28 | NA | TGTGCCAGCAGAAAAAAGATACCGGTACCACCTAGCAATCAGCCCCAGCATTTT | CASRKKIPVPPSNQPQHF
TRBJ2-1 | NA | TRBV9 | NA | TGTGCCAGCAGCGTTTCCCTTCGGGGGAGCTCCTACAATGAGCAGTTCTTC | CASSVSLRGSSYNEQFF
TRBJ2-2 | NA | TRBV7-9 | NA | TGTGCCAGCAGCCCAGAATGGAAGAACACCGGGGAGCTGTTTTTT | CASSPEWKNTGELFF